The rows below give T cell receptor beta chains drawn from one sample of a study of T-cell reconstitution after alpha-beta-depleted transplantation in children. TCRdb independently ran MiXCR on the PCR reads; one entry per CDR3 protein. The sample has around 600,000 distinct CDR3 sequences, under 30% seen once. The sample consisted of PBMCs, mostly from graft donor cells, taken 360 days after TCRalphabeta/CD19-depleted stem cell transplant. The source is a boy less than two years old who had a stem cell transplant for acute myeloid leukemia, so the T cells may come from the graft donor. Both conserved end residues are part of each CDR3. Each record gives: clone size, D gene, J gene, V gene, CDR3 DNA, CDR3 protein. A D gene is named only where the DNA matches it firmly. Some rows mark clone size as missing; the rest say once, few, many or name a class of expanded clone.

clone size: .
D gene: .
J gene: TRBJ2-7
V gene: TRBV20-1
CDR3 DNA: TGCAGTGCCGGGAAGGGACCCAGGACGGCCGGCGAGCAGTACTTC
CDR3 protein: CSAGKGPRTAGEQYF

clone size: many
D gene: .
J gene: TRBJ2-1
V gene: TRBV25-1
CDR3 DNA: TGTGCCAGCAGTTGGACAGACAATGAGCAGTTCTTC
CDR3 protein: CASSWTDNEQFF

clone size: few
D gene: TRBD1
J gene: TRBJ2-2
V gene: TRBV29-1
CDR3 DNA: TGCAGCGTTGAGGGCAGGGGGCGTCACACCGGGGAGCTGTTTTTT
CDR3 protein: CSVEGRGRHTGELFF

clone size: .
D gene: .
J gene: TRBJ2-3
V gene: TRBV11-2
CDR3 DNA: TGTGCCAGCAGCTTAGAGGCAGGGAGCGCAGATACGCAGTATTTT
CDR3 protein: CASSLEAGSADTQYF

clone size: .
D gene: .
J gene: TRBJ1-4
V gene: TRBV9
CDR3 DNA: TGTGCCAGCAGCGTAGGGGGGAATGAAAAACTGTTTTTT
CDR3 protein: CASSVGGNEKLFF

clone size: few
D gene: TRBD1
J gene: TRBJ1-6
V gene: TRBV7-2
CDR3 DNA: TGTGCCAGCAGACGCAACAGGGGGACCAGTGATTCACCCCTCCACTTT
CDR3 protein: CASRRNRGTSDSPLHF

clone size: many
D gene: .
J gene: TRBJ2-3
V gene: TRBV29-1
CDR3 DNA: TGCAGCGCTGTAACAGGGATCGATACGCAGTATTTT
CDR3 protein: CSAVTGIDTQYF

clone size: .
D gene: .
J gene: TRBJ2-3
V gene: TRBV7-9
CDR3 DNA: TGTGCCAGCACTGAAGGGGGAGATACGCAGTATTTT
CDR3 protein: CASTEGGDTQYF

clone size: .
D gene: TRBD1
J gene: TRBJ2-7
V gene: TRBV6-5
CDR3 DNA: TGTGCCAGCAGTTACGGGGACAGGGTAGAGCAGTACTTC
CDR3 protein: CASSYGDRVEQYF

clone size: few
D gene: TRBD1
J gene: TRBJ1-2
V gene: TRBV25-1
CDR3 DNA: TGTGCCAGCAGTCCTCGGACAGGGAGAGGCTACACCTTC
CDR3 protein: CASSPRTGRGYTF

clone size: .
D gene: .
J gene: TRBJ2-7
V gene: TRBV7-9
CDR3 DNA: TGTGCCAGCAGCTTAGCGGGGTCACACTACGAGCAGTACTTC
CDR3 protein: CASSLAGSHYEQYF

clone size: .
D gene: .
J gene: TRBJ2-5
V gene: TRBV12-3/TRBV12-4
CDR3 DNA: TGTGCCAGCAGTTTAGTAGGGGTGGGAGAGGCCCAGTACTTC
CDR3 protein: CASSLVGVGEAQYF

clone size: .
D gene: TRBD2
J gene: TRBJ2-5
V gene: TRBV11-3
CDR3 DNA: TGTGCCAGCAGCGACGGACTAGCGGTTAAAGAGACCCAGTACTTC
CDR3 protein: CASSDGLAVKETQYF

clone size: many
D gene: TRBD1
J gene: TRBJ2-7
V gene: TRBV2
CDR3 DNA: TGTGCCACTCAAACGGGACAGGGGGCCTACGAGCAGTACTTC
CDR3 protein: CATQTGQGAYEQYF

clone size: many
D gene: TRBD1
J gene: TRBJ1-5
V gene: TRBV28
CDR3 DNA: TGTGCCAGCAGCCCTGGACAGGATTATCAGCCCCAGCATTTT
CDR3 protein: CASSPGQDYQPQHF

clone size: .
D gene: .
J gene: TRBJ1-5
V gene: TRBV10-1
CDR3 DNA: TGCGCCAGCACCAGGCATCAGCCCCAGCATTTT
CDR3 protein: CASTRHQPQHF

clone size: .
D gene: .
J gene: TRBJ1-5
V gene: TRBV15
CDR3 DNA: TGTGCCACCAGCAAGGCCCATGGGGTCGGCAATCAGCCCCAGCATTTT
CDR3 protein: CATSKAHGVGNQPQHF

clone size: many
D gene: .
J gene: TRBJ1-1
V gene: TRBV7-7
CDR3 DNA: TGTGCCAGCAGCTACAGGATTAATACTGAAGCTTTCTTT
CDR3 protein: CASSYRINTEAFF

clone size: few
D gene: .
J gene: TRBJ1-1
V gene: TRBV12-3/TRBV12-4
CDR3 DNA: TGTGCCAGCAGCCGGCGCACTGAAGCTTTCTTT
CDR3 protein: CASSRRTEAFF

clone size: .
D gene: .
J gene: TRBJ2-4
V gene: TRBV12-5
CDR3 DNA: TGTGCTAGTGGCCGCGGGACAGAGATTTTAGCCAAAAACATTCAGTACTTC
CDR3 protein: CASGRGTEILAKNIQYF

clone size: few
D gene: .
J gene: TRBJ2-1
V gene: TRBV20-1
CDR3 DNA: TGCAGTCTAGGGATCTCCTACAATGAGCAGTTCTTC
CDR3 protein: CSLGISYNEQFF

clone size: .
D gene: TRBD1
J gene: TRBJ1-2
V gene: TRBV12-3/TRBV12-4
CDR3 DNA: TGTGCCAGCAGTGATACCGGGACAGGGAACTATGGCTACACCTTC
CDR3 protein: CASSDTGTGNYGYTF

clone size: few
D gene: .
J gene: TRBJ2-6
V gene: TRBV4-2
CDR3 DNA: TGTGCCAGCAGCCAAGATCTACAGATAACTGGGGCCAACGTCCTGACTTTC
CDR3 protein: CASSQDLQITGANVLTF

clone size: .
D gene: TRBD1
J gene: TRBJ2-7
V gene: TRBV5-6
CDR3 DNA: TGTGCCAGCAGCGCGGCCCCCACAGGGGCCCTCTACGAGCAGTACTTC
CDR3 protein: CASSAAPTGALYEQYF

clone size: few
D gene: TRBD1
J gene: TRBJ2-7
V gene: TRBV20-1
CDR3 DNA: TGCAGTGCTAGAGACACTCGGGACAGGGGGTCCTACGAGCAGTACTTC
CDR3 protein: CSARDTRDRGSYEQYF

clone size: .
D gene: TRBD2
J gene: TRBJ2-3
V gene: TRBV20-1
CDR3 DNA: TGCAGTGCTGGGGGCCGGGGGGGGTTTGATACGCAGTATTTT
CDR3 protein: CSAGGRGGFDTQYF

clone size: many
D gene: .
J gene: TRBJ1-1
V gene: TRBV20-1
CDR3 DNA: TGCAGTGCTAGAAAGGGGACCGGTAGCACTGAAGCTTTCTTT
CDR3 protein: CSARKGTGSTEAFF

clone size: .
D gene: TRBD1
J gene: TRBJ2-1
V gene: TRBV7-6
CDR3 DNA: TGTGCCAGCAGACAGGACAGGGGGTTATCCTACAATGAGCAGTTCTTC
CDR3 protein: CASRQDRGLSYNEQFF

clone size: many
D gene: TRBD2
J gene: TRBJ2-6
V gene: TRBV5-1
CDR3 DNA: TGCGCCAGCAGCTTGCTGGGAGGGGATGGGGCCAACGTCCTGACTTTC
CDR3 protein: CASSLLGGDGANVLTF

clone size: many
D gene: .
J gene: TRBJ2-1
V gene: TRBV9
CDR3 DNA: TGTGCCAGCAGCGTGGGCATAGGGCCCGAGCAGTTCTTC
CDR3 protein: CASSVGIGPEQFF

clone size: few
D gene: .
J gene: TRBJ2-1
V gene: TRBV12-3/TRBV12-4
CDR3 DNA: TGTGCCAGCACTCTTCGCTCGGGAGCGGCGTCCTACAATGAGCAGTTCTTC
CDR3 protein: CASTLRSGAASYNEQFF

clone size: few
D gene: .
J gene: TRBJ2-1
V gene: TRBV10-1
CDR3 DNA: TGCGCCAGCAGTGGAAGGGGGATAAACCACTCCTACAATGAGCAGTTCTTC
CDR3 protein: CASSGRGINHSYNEQFF

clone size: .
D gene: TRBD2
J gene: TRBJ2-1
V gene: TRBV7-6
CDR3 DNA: TGTGCCAGCAGCTTGAGACTAGCGGGGGGCCTTTCCTCCTCCTACAATGAGCAGTTCTTC
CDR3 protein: CASSLRLAGGLSSSYNEQFF

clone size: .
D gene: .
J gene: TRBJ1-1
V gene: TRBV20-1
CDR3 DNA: TGCAGTGCAAGGAGGACAGTCCACACTGAAGCTTTCTTT
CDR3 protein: CSARRTVHTEAFF

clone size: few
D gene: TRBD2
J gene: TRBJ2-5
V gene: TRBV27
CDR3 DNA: TGTGCCAGCAGTGGTAGCGGGGGCCGAGGGACCCAGTACTTC
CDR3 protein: CASSGSGGRGTQYF

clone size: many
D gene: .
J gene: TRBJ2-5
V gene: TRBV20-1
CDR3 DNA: TGCAGTGCTTTCGAAGAGGTTTTCCAAGAGACCCAGTACTTC
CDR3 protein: CSAFEEVFQETQYF

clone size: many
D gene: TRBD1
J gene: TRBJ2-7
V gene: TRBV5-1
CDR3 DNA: TGCGCCAGCAGCGTACAGGGGCACGACGCCTACGAGCAGTACTTC
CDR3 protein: CASSVQGHDAYEQYF

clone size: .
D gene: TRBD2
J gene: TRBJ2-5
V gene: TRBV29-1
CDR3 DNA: TGCAGCGTTGGGGGGAGGGGAGAGACCCAGTACTTC
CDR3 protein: CSVGGRGETQYF

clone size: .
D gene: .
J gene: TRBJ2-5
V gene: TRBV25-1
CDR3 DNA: TGTGCCAGCAGAGAGACAGAACCCCAAGAGACCCAGTACTTC
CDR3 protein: CASRETEPQETQYF

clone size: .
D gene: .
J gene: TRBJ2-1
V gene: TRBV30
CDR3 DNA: TGTGCCTGGAAGATGGGAGACAATGAGCAGTTCTTC
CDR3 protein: CAWKMGDNEQFF

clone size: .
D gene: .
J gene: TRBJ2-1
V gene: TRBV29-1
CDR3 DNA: TGCAGCGTTGAGACTACCTACAATGAGCAGTTCTTC
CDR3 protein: CSVETTYNEQFF

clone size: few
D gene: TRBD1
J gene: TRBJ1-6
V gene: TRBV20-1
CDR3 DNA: TGCAGTGCTAGACCGGACAGGGGAGATTCACCCCTCCACTTT
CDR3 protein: CSARPDRGDSPLHF

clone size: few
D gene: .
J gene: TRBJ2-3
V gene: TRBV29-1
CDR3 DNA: TGCAGCGTCCTCGGTGCCCCGGGCACAGATACGCAGTATTTT
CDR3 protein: CSVLGAPGTDTQYF

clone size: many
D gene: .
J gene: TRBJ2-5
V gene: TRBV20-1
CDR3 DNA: TGCAGTGCCGTTACGGGGGTCGAGACCCAGTACTTC
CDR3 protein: CSAVTGVETQYF

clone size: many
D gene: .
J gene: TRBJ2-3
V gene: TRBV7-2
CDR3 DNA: TGTGCCAGCAGCCCGTGGGTCGGTACTAGCACAGATACGCAGTATTTT
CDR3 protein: CASSPWVGTSTDTQYF

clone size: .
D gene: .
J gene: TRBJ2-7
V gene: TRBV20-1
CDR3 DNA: TGCAGTGCTAGAGCAACCGGGACTTCGCCCAAAAATTACGAGCAGTACTTC
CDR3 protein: CSARATGTSPKNYEQYF

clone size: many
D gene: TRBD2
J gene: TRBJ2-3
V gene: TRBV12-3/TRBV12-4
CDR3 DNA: TGTGCCAGCAGCGCCGGGACTAGTTCTACAGATACGCAGTATTTT
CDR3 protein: CASSAGTSSTDTQYF

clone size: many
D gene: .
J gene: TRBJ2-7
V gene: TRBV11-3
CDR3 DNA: TGTGCCAGCAGCTTAGTAAAGGATTACGAGCAGTACTTC
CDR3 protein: CASSLVKDYEQYF

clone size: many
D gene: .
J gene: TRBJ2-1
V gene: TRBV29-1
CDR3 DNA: TGCAGCGTTGAAGATCTTGGGTCCCCGGATGAGCAGTTCTTC
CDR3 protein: CSVEDLGSPDEQFF

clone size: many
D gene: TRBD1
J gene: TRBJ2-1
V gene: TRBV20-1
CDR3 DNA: TGCAGTGCTCGAAAGGGCGGGACAGGTCACAGGGGTGAGCAGTTCTTC
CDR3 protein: CSARKGGTGHRGEQFF

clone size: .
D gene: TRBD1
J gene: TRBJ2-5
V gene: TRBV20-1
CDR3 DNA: TGCAGTGCTACACAAGCCGGACAGGGCAGCACCCAGTACTTC
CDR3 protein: CSATQAGQGSTQYF

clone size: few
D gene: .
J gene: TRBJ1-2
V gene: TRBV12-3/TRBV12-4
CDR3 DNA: TGTGCCAGCAGTTTAGGGGGAGTTACGCCCTTGAACTATGGCTACACCTTC
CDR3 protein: CASSLGGVTPLNYGYTF

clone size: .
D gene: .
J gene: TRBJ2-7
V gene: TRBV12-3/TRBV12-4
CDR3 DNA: TGTGCCAGCAGTTCGGAATGGGGTACCGGCCCCTACGAGCAGTACTTC
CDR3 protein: CASSSEWGTGPYEQYF